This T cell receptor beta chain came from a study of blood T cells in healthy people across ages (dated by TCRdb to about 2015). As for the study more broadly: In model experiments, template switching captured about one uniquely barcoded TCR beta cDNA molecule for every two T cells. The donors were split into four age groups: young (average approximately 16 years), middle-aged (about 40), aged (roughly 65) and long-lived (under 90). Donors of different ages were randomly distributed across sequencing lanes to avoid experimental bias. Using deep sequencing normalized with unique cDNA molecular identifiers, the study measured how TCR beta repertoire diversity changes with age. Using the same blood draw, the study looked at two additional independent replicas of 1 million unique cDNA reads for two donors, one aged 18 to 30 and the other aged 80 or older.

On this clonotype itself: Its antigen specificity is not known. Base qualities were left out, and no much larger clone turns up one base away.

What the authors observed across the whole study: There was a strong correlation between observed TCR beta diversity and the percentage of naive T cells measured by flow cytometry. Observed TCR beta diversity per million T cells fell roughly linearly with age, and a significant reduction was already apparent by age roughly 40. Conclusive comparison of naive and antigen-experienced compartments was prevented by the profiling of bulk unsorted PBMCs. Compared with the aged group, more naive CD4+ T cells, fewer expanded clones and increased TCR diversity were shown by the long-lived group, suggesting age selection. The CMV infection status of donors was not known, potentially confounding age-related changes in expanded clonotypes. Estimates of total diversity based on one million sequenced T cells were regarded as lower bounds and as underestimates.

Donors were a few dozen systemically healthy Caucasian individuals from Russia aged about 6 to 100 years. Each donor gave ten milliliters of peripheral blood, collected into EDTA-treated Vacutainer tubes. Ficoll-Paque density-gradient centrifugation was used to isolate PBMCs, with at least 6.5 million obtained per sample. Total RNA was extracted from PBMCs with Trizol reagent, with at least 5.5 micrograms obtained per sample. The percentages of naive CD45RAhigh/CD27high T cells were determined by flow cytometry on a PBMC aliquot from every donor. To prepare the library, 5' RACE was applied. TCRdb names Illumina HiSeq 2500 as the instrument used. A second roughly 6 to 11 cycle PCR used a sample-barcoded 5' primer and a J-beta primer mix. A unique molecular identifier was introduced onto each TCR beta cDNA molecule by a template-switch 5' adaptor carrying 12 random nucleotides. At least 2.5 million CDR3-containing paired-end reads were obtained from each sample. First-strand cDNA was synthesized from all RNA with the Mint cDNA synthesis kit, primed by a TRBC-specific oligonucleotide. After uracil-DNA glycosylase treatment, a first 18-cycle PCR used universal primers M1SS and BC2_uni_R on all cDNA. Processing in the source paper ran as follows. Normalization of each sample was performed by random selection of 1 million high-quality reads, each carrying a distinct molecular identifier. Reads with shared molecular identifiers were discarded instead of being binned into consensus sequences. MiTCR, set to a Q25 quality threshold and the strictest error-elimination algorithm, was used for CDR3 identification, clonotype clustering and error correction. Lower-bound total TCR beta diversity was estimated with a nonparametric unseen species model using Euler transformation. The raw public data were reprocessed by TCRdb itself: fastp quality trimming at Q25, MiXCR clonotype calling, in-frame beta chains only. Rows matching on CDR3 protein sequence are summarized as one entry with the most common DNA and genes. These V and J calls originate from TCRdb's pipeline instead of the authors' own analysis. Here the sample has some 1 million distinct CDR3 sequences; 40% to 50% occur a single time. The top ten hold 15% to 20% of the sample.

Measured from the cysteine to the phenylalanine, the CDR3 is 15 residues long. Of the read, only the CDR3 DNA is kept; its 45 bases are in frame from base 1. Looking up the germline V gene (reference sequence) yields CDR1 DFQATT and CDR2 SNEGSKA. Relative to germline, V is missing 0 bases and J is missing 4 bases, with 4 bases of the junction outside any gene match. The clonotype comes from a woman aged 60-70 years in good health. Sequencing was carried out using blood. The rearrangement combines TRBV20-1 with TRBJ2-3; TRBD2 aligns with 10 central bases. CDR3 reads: CSARDLAGVPDTQYF. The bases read TGCAGTGCTAGAGATCTAGCGGGAGTGCCAGATACGCAGTATTTT.